This T cell receptor (beta chain) was found in a study of regulatory T cells in long-lasting Graves disease. Study-level points and caveats: Among samples with persistent disease, TRBV28, TRBJ1-2 and TRBJ2-5 were favored.

This clonotype was detected many times. Its antigen remains unidentified. Construction of the TCR beta libraries employed iRepertoire HTBI primers in conjunction with Arm-PCR of CDR3 regions. Each CDR3 protein gets one entry after TCRdb re-called the multiplex PCR reads with MiXCR. The sample gives some 460,000 distinct CDR3 sequences, 15% to 20% of which show up once; less than 15% is in the top ten. Time point indicated: newly diagnosed GD, antithyroid drugs for less than 3 months. TCR sequences were obtained from RNA taken from PBMCs. The length of the CDR3 is 13 residues. V was pared by 0 bases and J by 3 bases, with 8 bases between. CDR1 DFQATT and CDR2 SNEGSKA come from the germline V gene (reference sequence). This sample was shared with a second study, whose subject was T cells in Graves' hyperthyroidism and ophthalmopathy. That report adds: Calling Graves' hyperthyroidism stable meant ophthalmopathy did not progress within 18 months. Patients with ophthalmopathy were separated from those with stable hyperthyroidism by a 13 V-J model.

The chain joins TRBV20-1 to TRBJ1-1, with unresolved D. Sequencing used peripheral blood mononuclear cells (PBMCs), obtained at new diagnosis, from a patient treated with antithyroid drugs. The sequence was obtained from a middle-aged man with Graves disease. For the CDR3, the DNA is TGCAGTGCTAGAGATCTTGGGCACACTGAAGCTTTCTTT. As protein: CSARDLGHTEAFF.